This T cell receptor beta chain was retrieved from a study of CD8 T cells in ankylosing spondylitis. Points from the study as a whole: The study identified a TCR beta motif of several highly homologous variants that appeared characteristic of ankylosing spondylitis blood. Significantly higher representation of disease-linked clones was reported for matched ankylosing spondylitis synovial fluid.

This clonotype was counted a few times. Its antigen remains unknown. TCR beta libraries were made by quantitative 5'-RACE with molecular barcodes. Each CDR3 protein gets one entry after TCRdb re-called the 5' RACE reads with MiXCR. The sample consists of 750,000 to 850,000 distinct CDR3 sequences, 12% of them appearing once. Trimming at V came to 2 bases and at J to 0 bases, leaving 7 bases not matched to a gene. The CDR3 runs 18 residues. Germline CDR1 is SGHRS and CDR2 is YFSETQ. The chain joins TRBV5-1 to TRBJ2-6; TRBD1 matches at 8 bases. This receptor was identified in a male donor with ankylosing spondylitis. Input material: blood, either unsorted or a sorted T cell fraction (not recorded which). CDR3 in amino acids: CASSFNGQGSSGANVLTF. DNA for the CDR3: TGCGCCAGCAGCTTTAACGGACAGGGCTCCTCTGGGGCCAACGTCCTGACTTTC. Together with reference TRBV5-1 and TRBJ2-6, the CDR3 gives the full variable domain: KAGVTQTPRYLIKTRGQQVTLSCSPISGHRSVSWYQQTPGQGLQFLFEYFSETQRNKGNFPGRFSGRQFSNSRSEMNVSTLELGDSALYLCASSFNGQGSSGANVLTFGAGSRLTVL.